The 9 T cell receptor beta chains in this list originate from one sample, sequenced in a study of shared clonotypes between healthy human individuals. TCRdb keeps only in-frame clones here, not all; method: immunoSEQ multiplex PCR. This sample has about 2,100,000 clones; around 93% occur once, and the top ten carry about 1.5%. It was CD45RO-negative cells, positively selected for CCR7, that made up naive CD8 cells, with terminally differentiated effector memory CD45RA+ cells excluded. The sequenced material came from naive CD8+ T cells from PBMCs. The receptors originated from a man aged 18 to 29 in good health. Some clones in this sample may be carry-over from other donors' samples.

The V and J genes are TRBV2 and TRBJ1-1, with 8 bases lining up with TRBD1. CDR1 is SNHLY and CDR2 is FYNNEI in the germline V gene. The V segment lost 6 bases and the J segment 4 bases; nucleotides outside the gene matches: 4. CDR3 length: 13 amino acids. CDR3 loop: CASSETGATEAFF. As DNA, the CDR3 is TGTGCCAGCAGCGAGACAGGGGCCACTGAAGCTTTCTTT.

This clone was recorded a few times. The gene calls are TRBV7-9 and TRBJ1-1; the D is unclear. The CDR3 totals 13 residues. V shed 7 bases and J shed 1 base, with 10 bases lying between them. Germline V gene data show CDR1 as SEHNR and CDR2 as FQNEAQ (reference sequence). The CDR3 DNA reads TGTGCCAGCATCGGGCCAGGGAACACTGAAGCTTTCTTT. It translates to CASIGPGNTEAFF.

The chain uses TRBV2 and TRBJ2-1; 8 nucleotides align to TRBD2. CDR1 is SNHLY, CDR2 FYNNEI, per germline. The ends lost 3 bases at V and 4 bases at J; junction bases unmatched: 5. This CDR3 has 15 amino acids. The CDR3 DNA sequence: TGTGCCAGCAGTGAGATACTAGCGGAGTACAATGAGCAGTTCTTC. Residues: CASSEILAEYNEQFF.

This clone came up once. The chain couples TRBV29-1 to TRBJ2-7; 7 bases are a match to TRBD2. Germline V gene lookup returns CDR1 SQVTM and CDR2 ANQGSEA. The CDR3 spans 11 residues. V lost 4 bases, J lost 7 bases, and 4 bases stayed unmatched. The CDR3 coding sequence is TGCAGCGTTGTTGTTAGCGGGGAGCAGTACTTC. Its translation is CSVVVSGEQYF.

The CDR3 DNA reads TGTGCCAGCAGTTTCCGCGGACCTTCGAGGAATGAGCAGTTCTTC. Amino acids: CASSFRGPSRNEQFF. The chain couples TRBV28 to TRBJ2-1; no clear D. This CDR3 contains 15 residues. V was trimmed by 3 bases and J by 7 bases, leaving 16 bases between them. Germline assignment: CDR1 MDHEN and CDR2 SYDVKM.

The chain carries TRBV7-8 and TRBJ2-7; D not certain. This CDR3 region has 14 residues. Germline V lookup: CDR1 SGHVS, CDR2 FQNEAQ. DNA for the CDR3: TGTGCAAGCCTAGTATCTAGAGACGCCTACGAGCAGTACTTC. Residues: CASLVSRDAYEQYF.

The CDR3 is CASSERGGHQPQHF. CDR3 coding DNA: TGTGCCAGCAGTGAACGGGGTGGACATCAGCCCCAGCATTTT. The genes are TRBV6-1 and TRBJ1-5, with D unclear. Trimming cost V 2 bases and J 5 bases, with 10 bases left between them. The CDR3 sequence is 14 residues long. Germline assignment: CDR1 MNHNS and CDR2 SASEGT.

The CDR3 is CATSKPGNTIYF. The CDR3, as DNA: TGTGCCACCAGCAAGCCGGGGAACACCATATATTTT. The V and J genes are TRBV15 and TRBJ1-3, with unresolved D. The CDR3 runs 12 residues. CDR1 and CDR2 from the germline V gene are LNHNV and YYDKDF (reference sequence). Trimming took off 4 bases at V and 7 bases at J, with 8 bases between the two ends.

V and J are TRBV5-6 and TRBJ2-5, with D possibly TRBD2 on 6 matching bases. The CDR3 sequence is 14 residues long. Germline CDR1 is SGHDT and CDR2 is YYEEEE. V dropped 0 bases and J dropped 5 bases, with 11 bases sitting between them. The CDR3 DNA reads TGTGCCAGCAGCTTGGAACTAGCAACGGAGACCCAGTACTTC. Translating it yields CASSLELATETQYF.